These 29 T cell receptor beta chains came from one sample sequenced in a study of T cells after yellow fever vaccination. TCRdb analysed the 5' RACE reads with MiXCR anew, one entry per CDR3 protein. The profile shows a few hundred thousand distinct CDR3 sequences, 3.5% to 5% of them singletons. Sample: PBMCs, taken 15 days after the yellow fever booster vaccination. These receptors were obtained from a man aged 18 to 29 who received the YFV17D yellow fever vaccine.

V usage is TRBV5-4 and J usage is TRBJ1-1; TRBD1 agrees at 9 bases. J gave up 5 bases and V 4 bases, and 6 bases lay outside the gene matches. In germline, CDR1 is SGHNT, CDR2 YYREEE (reference sequence). The CDR3 extends over 14 amino acids. The CDR3 DNA follows: TGTGCCAGCAGCCCAAACAGGGGGCGGACTGAAGCTTTCTTT. Residues: CASSPNRGRTEAFF.

This clonotype has at least ten counts. The chain has TRBV10-3 and TRBJ1-6; TRBD1 matches 8 bases. CDR1 is ENHRY and CDR2 is SYGVKD in the germline V gene. This CDR3 has 15 residues. The J segment lost 7 bases and the V segment lost 5 bases, leaving 7 bases of the junction unmatched. CDR3 sequence: CAISLMTGENSPLHF. The CDR3 DNA is TGTGCCATCAGTCTCATGACAGGGGAAAATTCACCCCTCCACTTT.

A few counts support this clonotype. V usage is TRBV25-1 and J usage is TRBJ2-7, with a tentative D call TRBD2 (7 bases). Germline V gives CDR1 MGHDK, CDR2 SYGVNS. V lost 4 bases to trimming and J lost 3 bases, with 10 bases between them. The CDR3 length is 13 residues. Here the CDR3 DNA reads TGTGCCAGCAGTGCGGGGGGCATCTACGAGCAGTACTTC. Encoded protein: CASSAGGIYEQYF.

This clonotype has more than one count but fewer than ten. The rearrangement joins TRBV5-1 to TRBJ1-1; 8 positions match TRBD1. Germline V gene sequence: CDR1 SGHRS, CDR2 YFSETQ. The V segment lost 0 bases and the J segment 3 bases; nucleotides outside the gene matches: 4. The CDR3 has 15 residues. As DNA, the CDR3 is TGCGCCAGCAGCTTGGTAGGGACAGGATACACTGAAGCTTTCTTT. It codes for CASSLVGTGYTEAFF.

A word on this clonotype: One end of the junction varies from germline; a read error may be responsible. The gene calls are TRBV10-3 and TRBJ2-3; TRBD1 agrees at 9 bases. Germline V gives CDR1 ENHRY, CDR2 SYGVKD. This CDR3 is built from 14 residues. The CDR3 DNA reads as TGTGCCATCAGAGTTACAGGGGGCACGGATACGCAGTATTTT. It yields the protein CAIRVTGGTDTQYF.

Ten or more counts support this clonotype. This chain joins TRBV7-2 and TRBJ2-1; 9 nucleotides agree with TRBD1. Germline values: CDR1 SGHTA, CDR2 FQGNSA. The CDR3 covers 15 residues. V gave up 5 bases and J gave up 3 bases; unmatched junction bases: 5. The CDR3 sequence: CASSTGQGNYNEQFF. Written as DNA, the CDR3 is TGTGCCAGCAGCACGGGACAGGGTAACTACAATGAGCAGTTCTTC.

This clonotype was observed many times. The rearrangement links TRBV6-2 or TRBV6-3 to TRBJ1-1; D gene unclear. The germline V gene encodes CDR1 MNHEY and CDR2 SVGEGT. Trimming shortened V by 2 bases and J by 7 bases, and 26 bases separated the two germline ends. This CDR3 is built from 18 residues. The CDR3: CASSYGGKALGRKIEAFF. CDR3 coding DNA: TGTGCCAGCAGTTACGGCGGAAAGGCATTGGGAAGGAAAATTGAAGCTTTCTTT.

This clonotype was counted many times. This sequence joins TRBV4-1 and TRBJ2-5; 8 positions match TRBD1. CDR1 and CDR2 from the germline V gene are MGHRA and YSYEKL. With 1 base clipped from V and 4 bases from J, the junction kept 8 bases outside the gene matches. CDR3 length: 16 amino acids. The CDR3 protein is CASSQAQGAGGETQYF. CDR3 sequence (DNA): TGCGCCAGCAGCCAAGCGCAGGGGGCCGGTGGAGAGACCCAGTACTTC.

In its sample, this clonotype was seen a few times. The rearrangement links TRBV5-1 to TRBJ2-2, with D hard to call. V shed 3 bases and J shed 10 bases, with 16 bases lying between them. CDR3 length equals 14 residues. Germline V gene data show CDR1 as SGHRS and CDR2 as YFSETQ. CDR3 DNA sequence: TGCGCCAGCAGCTCAGCGACTTCCTCGGCGGAGCTGTTTTTT. Residues: CASSSATSSAELFF.

This clonotype showed up many times. The chain joins TRBV11-3 to TRBJ1-6; D not resolved. Germline CDR1 and CDR2: SGHNT and YENEEA. This CDR3 is built from 14 residues. V was shortened by 3 bases and J by 13 bases, with 16 bases between the two germline ends. DNA of the CDR3: TGTGCCAGCAGCTTGAAGTCGGGAATTAACCCCCTCCACTTT. Encoded protein: CASSLKSGINPLHF.

This clonotype showed up many times. The CDR3 here is CASSLAVTGVSYEQYF. The CDR3 DNA sequence: TGCGCCAGCAGCTTGGCTGTGACAGGGGTCTCCTACGAGCAGTACTTC. The V gene is TRBV5-1, the J gene TRBJ2-7; 8 bases map to TRBD1. CDR1 and CDR2 (germline): SGHRS, YFSETQ. J lost 0 bases, V lost 0 bases, and 5 bases had no gene match. CDR3 length: 16 residues.

This clonotype came up many times. V usage is TRBV7-3 and J usage is TRBJ2-1, with TRBD1 identical over 7 bases. This CDR3 spans 15 amino acids. Looked up from germline, CDR1 is SGHTA and CDR2 is FQGTGA. V lost 0 bases to trimming and J lost 7 bases; unmatched junction nucleotides: 6. The CDR3 loop reads CASSLTGQSRNEQFF. CDR3 nucleotides: TGTGCCAGCAGCTTAACGGGACAGTCCCGGAATGAGCAGTTCTTC.

This clonotype was recorded at least ten times. This chain connects TRBV7-6 to TRBJ2-3, with a tentative D call TRBD2 (7 bases). This CDR3 has 15 amino acids. The germline CDR1 and CDR2 sequences are SGHVS and FNYEAQ. Trimming pared 1 base from V and 6 bases from J, leaving 14 bases between. The CDR3 bases are TGTGCCAGCAGCTTAGAGGGGGGGGTGTCGGATACGCAGTATTTT. This codes for CASSLEGGVSDTQYF. The whole variable domain, remainder taken from reference TRBV7-6 and TRBJ2-3, is GAGVSQSPRYKVTKRGQDVALRCDPISGHVSLYWYRQALGQGPEFLTYFNYEAQQDKSGLPNDRFSAERPEGSISTLTIQRTEQRDSAMYRCASSLEGGVSDTQYFGPGTRLTVL.

This chain links TRBV18 with TRBJ2-4; the D gene could be TRBD1 or TRBD2 (6 bases each). The CDR3 runs 14 residues. Germline CDR1 and CDR2: KGHSH and LQKENI. V dropped 6 bases and J dropped 8 bases, with 17 bases sitting between them. The CDR3 reads CASSASGAGDIQYF. The CDR3 DNA is TGTGCCAGCTCGGCCTCGGGGGCTGGAGACATTCAGTACTTC.

Ten or more counts support this clonotype. V gene TRBV6-6 combines with J gene TRBJ1-3; D is undetermined. There are 19 residues in the CDR3. V dropped 0 bases and J dropped 2 bases, with 20 bases sitting between them. The germline CDR1 and CDR2 sequences are MNHNY and SVGAGI (reference sequence). CDR3 loop: CASSYSIQTALGPGNTIYF. The CDR3 region has the DNA TGTGCCAGCAGTTACTCGATCCAGACGGCCCTGGGCCCTGGAAACACCATATATTTT.

This clonotype has only a few counts. This chain joins TRBV7-2 and TRBJ1-2; maybe TRBD1 (5 bases). Trimming stripped 0 bases from V and 6 bases from J, with 14 bases between. The CDR3 covers 15 residues. The V gene's germline CDR1 is SGHTA and CDR2 FQGNSA. The CDR3 sequence is CASSLAWAGTNGYTF. CDR3 nucleotide sequence: TGTGCCAGCAGCTTAGCGTGGGCAGGGACTAATGGCTACACCTTC.

This clonotype came up many times. The chain joins TRBV11-1 to TRBJ2-1; 8 nucleotides align to TRBD1. The V gene end was trimmed by 2 bases and the J gene end by 2 bases; junction bases not matched to a gene: 2. The CDR3 is made up of 15 amino acids. In germline, CDR1 is SGHAT, CDR2 FQDESV (reference sequence). The CDR3 protein is CASSLLTGAYNEQFF. CDR3 in DNA: TGTGCCAGCAGCTTATTGACAGGGGCCTACAATGAGCAGTTCTTC.

This clonotype has a count of ten or more. The V and J genes are TRBV10-3 and TRBJ2-7, with D unclear. Germline V lookup: CDR1 ENHRY, CDR2 SYGVKD. The V end lost 2 bases, the J end lost 3 bases, and 11 bases lay between the germline ends. The CDR3 length is 14 residues. CDR3 protein: CAISENLGIYEQYF. Here the CDR3 DNA reads TGTGCCATCAGTGAGAACTTGGGCATCTACGAGCAGTACTTC.

The chain recombines TRBV7-6 with TRBJ2-7; D gene ambiguous. V dropped 5 bases and J dropped 2 bases, with 10 bases sitting between them. CDR3 length equals 13 residues. Germline lookup yields CDR1 SGHVS and CDR2 FNYEAQ. The CDR3: CASSPSTAYEQYV. In DNA form, the CDR3 reads TGTGCCAGCAGCCCCTCGACCGCCTACGAGCAGTACGTC.

This clonotype showed up just a few times. V and J are TRBV20-1 and TRBJ1-2; no clear D. Trimming shortened V by 6 bases and J by 0 bases, and 14 bases separated the two germline ends. The germline V gene has CDR1 DFQATT and CDR2 SNEGSKA (reference sequence). The CDR3 covers 14 residues. The CDR3 reads CSARAEWTNYGYTF. The CDR3 region has the DNA TGCAGTGCCCGAGCCGAATGGACTAACTATGGCTACACCTTC.

This clonotype was detected ten times or more. The chain carries TRBV2 and TRBJ2-5; 10 bases align to TRBD2. The trim removed 11 bases at V and 4 bases at J, leaving 4 bases unmatched. The CDR3 runs 12 residues. CDR1 is SNHLY, CDR2 FYNNEI, per germline. CDR3 amino acids: CACRLAGETQYF. CDR3 in DNA: TGTGCCTGCCGACTAGCGGGAGAGACCCAGTACTTC.

The chain carries TRBV19 and TRBJ1-6; no clear D. Trimming took 6 bases from V and 7 from J, leaving 19 bases between them. CDR1 LNHDA and CDR2 SQIVND come from the germline V gene (reference sequence). The CDR3 runs to 16 residues. This CDR3 is CASSPSPRLRNSPLHF. In DNA form, the CDR3 reads TGTGCCAGTAGCCCGTCCCCCAGGTTGAGAAATTCACCCCTCCACTTT.

This clonotype was observed at least ten times. The genes are TRBV7-9 and TRBJ1-1; 8 nucleotides line up with TRBD1. This CDR3 contains 15 residues. After removal of 5 bases from V and 3 bases from J, the junction contained 8 bases not matched to a gene. CDR1 is SEHNR, CDR2 FQNEAQ, per germline (reference sequence). The CDR3 reads CASSTRQGRDTEAFF. CDR3 DNA sequence: TGTGCCAGCAGCACCCGACAGGGGCGAGACACTGAAGCTTTCTTT. Full variable domain (remainder filled in from reference TRBV7-9 and TRBJ1-1): DTGVSQNPRHKITKRGQNVTFRCDPISEHNRLYWYRQTLGQGPEFLTYFQNEAQLEKSRLLSDRFSAERPKGSFSTLEIQRTEQGDSAMYLCASSTRQGRDTEAFFGQGTRLTVV.

This clonotype was counted at least ten times. The chain links TRBV7-8 to TRBJ2-6, with 7 nucleotides matching TRBD1. The CDR3 sequence is 15 residues long. Germline-derived CDR1 and CDR2 are SGHVS and FQNEAQ. With 4 bases clipped from V and 3 bases from J, the junction kept 3 bases outside the gene matches. This CDR3 is CASSYRGRGANVLTF. CDR3 sequence (DNA): TGTGCCAGCAGCTACAGGGGACGTGGGGCCAACGTCCTGACTTTC.

This clonotype was counted at least ten times. The rearrangement links TRBV5-6 to TRBJ2-5, with TRBD2 matching 11 bases. Per germline, CDR1 SGHDT and CDR2 YYEEEE. The CDR3 is 14 residues long. The V gene end was trimmed by 5 bases and the J gene end by 3 bases; junction bases not matched to a gene: 3. CDR3 region: CASRPGLAEETQYF. The CDR3 bases are TGTGCCAGCAGACCGGGACTAGCGGAAGAGACCCAGTACTTC.

This clonotype has ten or more counts. The chain uses TRBV7-8 and TRBJ1-4, with D uncertain. V gave up 5 bases and J gave up 10 bases, with 14 bases separating them. Germline values: CDR1 SGHVS, CDR2 FQNEAQ. The CDR3 consists of 13 residues. The CDR3 nucleotides are TGTGCCAGCAGCCCCAGGCGAGACGGAAAACTGTTTTTT. Amino acids: CASSPRRDGKLFF. The full variable domain, in which reference TRBV7-8 and TRBJ1-4 provide the parts outside the CDR3, is GAGVSQSPRYKVAKRGQDVALRCDPISGHVSLFWYQQALGQGPEFLTYFQNEAQLDKSGLPSDRFFAERPEGSVSTLKIQRTQQEDSAVYLCASSPRRDGKLFFGSGTQLSVL.

The chain has TRBV16 and TRBJ2-2; no definite D call. Per the germline V gene, CDR1 is KGHSY and CDR2 is FQNENV. Trimming removed 4 bases from V and 6 bases from J, with 9 bases in between. This CDR3 has 13 residues. This CDR3 is CASSRVSSGELFF. CDR3 nucleotides: TGTGCCAGCAGCCGGGTTTCATCCGGGGAGCTGTTTTTT.

The genes are TRBV27 and TRBJ2-1, with 11 bases fitting TRBD2. The CDR3 runs 15 residues. Germline lookup yields CDR1 MNHEY and CDR2 SMNVEV (reference sequence). Trimming removed 6 bases from V and 6 bases from J; junction bases left unmatched: 7. The CDR3 loop is CASSLGLAAFNEQFF. In DNA form, the CDR3 reads TGTGCCAGCAGCTTGGGACTAGCGGCGTTCAATGAGCAGTTCTTC.

This clonotype occurred many times. The CDR3 loop reads CASSLRGQGATEAFF. The DNA of the CDR3 is TGTGCCAGCAGCTTACGGGGACAGGGGGCCACTGAAGCTTTCTTT. J is TRBJ1-1 and V is TRBV7-6; 12 bases map to TRBD1. Germline CDR1 and CDR2: SGHVS and FNYEAQ. CDR3 length: 15 residues. J was trimmed by 4 bases and V by 2 bases; bases with no gene match: 2.